Listed below are T cell receptor beta chains from one sample, sequenced in a study of T cells in Graves' hyperthyroidism and ophthalmopathy. TCRdb reprocessed the multiplex PCR reads via MiXCR and lists one record per CDR3 protein. Of 500,000 to 750,000 distinct CDR3 sequences detected, 15% to 17% appear once; the ten largest clones hold approximately 7%. The specimen was blood. The receptors derive from a woman under 40 with Graves' hyperthyroidism. CDR3s include the opening cysteine and the closing phenylalanine or tryptophan.

j_gene | v_gene | CDR3aa
TRBJ1-2 | TRBV29-1 | CSTGQGVYGYTF
TRBJ2-3 | TRBV7-9 | CASRPTGITTQYF
TRBJ2-5 | TRBV5-6 | CASSSGATQYF
TRBJ1-5 | TRBV30 | CAWSPGQGRQPQHF
TRBJ1-2 | TRBV18 | CASSPTTAGSLGGYTF
TRBJ2-1 | TRBV6-1 | CATRLGSYNEQFF
TRBJ2-1 | TRBV9 | CASSVRLATPNEQFF
TRBJ1-5 | TRBV5-8 | CASNGQSGNQPQHF
TRBJ2-2 | TRBV12-3/TRBV12-4 | CASSLGVGTNTGELFF
TRBJ1-5 | TRBV28 | CAIEQTNQPQHF
TRBJ2-5 | TRBV7-2 | CASSQIPQETQYF
TRBJ2-3 | TRBV11-2 | CASSWGTLGDTQYF
TRBJ1-5 | TRBV12-3/TRBV12-4 | CASSLADSDQPQHF
TRBJ2-7 | TRBV30 | CAWGEDRGSYEQYF
TRBJ2-1 | TRBV30 | CAWSVTREGGEQFF
TRBJ1-1 | TRBV27 | CASSTTPDRTEAFF
TRBJ1-5 | TRBV27 | CASSLDRNNQPQHF
TRBJ2-1 | TRBV29-1 | CSAPQYLAGQFF
TRBJ2-7 | TRBV5-1 | CASSLASQGYEQYF
TRBJ1-5 | TRBV12-3/TRBV12-4 | CASTLDGPSNQPQHF
TRBJ2-1 | TRBV20-1 | CSASRLAGEHFF
TRBJ1-3 | TRBV5-1 | CASSLSGDSGNTIYF
TRBJ2-3 | TRBV7-8 | CASSLGASGGFTDTQYF
TRBJ1-1 | TRBV9 | CASSIGLGPTEAFF
TRBJ2-5 | TRBV18 | CASSGLAGKQETQYF
TRBJ2-1 | TRBV6-1 | CASMANGRKSAYNEQFF
TRBJ2-2 | TRBV28 | CASASPGRGTGELFF
TRBJ1-2 | TRBV7-9 | CASSLTYREYGYTF
TRBJ1-5 | TRBV24-1 | CATSDSVGPQHF
TRBJ2-5 | TRBV3-1 | CASSQDLTPKETQYF
TRBJ1-2 | TRBV25-1 | CASSERGWSPDYGYTF
TRBJ2-1 | TRBV27 | CASSLAGGDEQFF
TRBJ2-6 | TRBV5-1 | CASSDVSGGVSSGANVLTF
TRBJ2-2 | TRBV3-1 | CASSRLAGSNTGELFF
TRBJ1-1 | TRBV9 | CASSPQPLGGEAFF
TRBJ2-7 | TRBV13 | CASSWTEGTPFSYEQYF
TRBJ2-6 | TRBV10-3 | CAISETGTGANVLTF
TRBJ2-7 | TRBV7-2 | CASSVRTGWEQYF
TRBJ2-5 | TRBV7-9 | CASSPRRGEETQYF
TRBJ1-1 | TRBV28 | CASSGDGERPFPEAFF
TRBJ1-1 | TRBV5-1 | CASSLQGEWTEAFF
TRBJ2-1 | TRBV7-3 | CASSTQLAGGQEQFF
TRBJ2-7 | TRBV18 | CASSPDLGVGYEQYF
TRBJ1-5 | TRBV6-4 | CASSIHRGLSNQPQHF
TRBJ2-1 | TRBV6-2/TRBV6-3 | CASSYIGTSGGEQFF
TRBJ2-5 | TRBV7-2 | CASSLGEGSGQETQYF
TRBJ2-5 | TRBV3-1 | CASSQGRAGETQYF
TRBJ2-3 | TRBV10-3 | CTISAEVGTDTQYF
TRBJ1-3 | TRBV6-1 | CASSVTGGSGNTIYF
TRBJ2-1 | TRBV3-1 | CASSPGLAGGQNEQFF
TRBJ2-6 | TRBV10-3 | CAVQGNAGANVLTF
TRBJ2-7 | TRBV20-1 | CSATGTEAYEQYF
TRBJ2-1 | TRBV20-1 | CSASSRTSGTRGNEQFF
TRBJ1-1 | TRBV27 | CASRETGGNENTEAFF
TRBJ2-7 | TRBV6-2/TRBV6-3 | CASSPPHRISLPYEQYF
TRBJ1-1 | TRBV4-2 | CASSQAGYTEAFF
TRBJ2-3 | TRBV6-1 | CASSQDFAGTDTQYF
TRBJ2-3 | TRBV9 | CASSVGGTTFTDTQYF
TRBJ2-2 | TRBV7-2 | CASSLAEGNTGELFF